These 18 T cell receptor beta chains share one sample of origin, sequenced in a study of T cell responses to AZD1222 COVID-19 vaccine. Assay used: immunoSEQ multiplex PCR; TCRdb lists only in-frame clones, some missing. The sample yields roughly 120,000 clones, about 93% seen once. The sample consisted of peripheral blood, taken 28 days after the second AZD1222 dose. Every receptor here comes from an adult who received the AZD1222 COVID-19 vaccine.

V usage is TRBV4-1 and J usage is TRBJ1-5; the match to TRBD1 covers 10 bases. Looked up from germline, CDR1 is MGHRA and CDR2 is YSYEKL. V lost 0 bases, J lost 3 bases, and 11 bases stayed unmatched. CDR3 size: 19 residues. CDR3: CASSQEVDRGFSDNQPQHF. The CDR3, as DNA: TGCGCCAGCAGCCAAGAGGTGGACAGGGGGTTTTCGGACAATCAGCCCCAGCATTTT.

This chain's CDR3 is CASTRLAGGGETQYF. CDR3 nucleotides: TGTGCCAGCACCCGACTAGCGGGAGGGGGGGAGACCCAGTACTTC. V is TRBV2 and J is TRBJ2-5; 14 nucleotides line up with TRBD2. Trimming cost V 7 bases and J 5 bases; bases outside gene matches: 6. CDR1 is SNHLY, CDR2 FYNNEI, per germline. CDR3 size: 15 residues.

The CDR3 spells CASSYVGTADQTEAFF. In nucleotides, the CDR3 is TGTGCCAGCAGTTACGTAGGGACGGCGGATCAGACTGAAGCTTTCTTT. The chain is built from TRBV6-5 and TRBJ1-1; weak D call: TRBD1 (5 bases). The CDR3 covers 16 residues. The germline CDR1 and CDR2 sequences are MNHEY and SVGAGI. V was clipped by 2 bases and J by 5 bases, with 18 bases between them.

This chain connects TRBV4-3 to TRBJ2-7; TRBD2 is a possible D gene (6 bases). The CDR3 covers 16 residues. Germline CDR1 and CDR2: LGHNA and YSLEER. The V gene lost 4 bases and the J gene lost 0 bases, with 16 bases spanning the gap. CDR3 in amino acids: CASSLSRDLSSYEQYF. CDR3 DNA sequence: TGCGCCAGCAGCCTATCCCGGGACTTAAGCTCCTACGAGCAGTACTTC.

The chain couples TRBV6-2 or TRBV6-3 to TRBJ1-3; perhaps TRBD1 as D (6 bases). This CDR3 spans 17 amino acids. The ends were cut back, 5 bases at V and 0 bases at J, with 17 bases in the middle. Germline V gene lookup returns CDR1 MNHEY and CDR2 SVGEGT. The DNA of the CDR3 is TGTGCCAGCAGTCTACGTCCAGTGGACAGCTCTGGAAACACCATATATTTT. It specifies CASSLRPVDSSGNTIYF.

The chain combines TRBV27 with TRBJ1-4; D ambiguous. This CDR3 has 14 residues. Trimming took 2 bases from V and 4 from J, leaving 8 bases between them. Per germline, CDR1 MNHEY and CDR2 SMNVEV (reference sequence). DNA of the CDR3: TGTGCCAGCAGTTTAAGCAGGCATAATGAAAAACTGTTTTTT. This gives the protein CASSLSRHNEKLFF.

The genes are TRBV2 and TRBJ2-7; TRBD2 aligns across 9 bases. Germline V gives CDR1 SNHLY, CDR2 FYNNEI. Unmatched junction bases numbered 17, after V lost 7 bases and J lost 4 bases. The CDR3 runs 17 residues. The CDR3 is CASTRVAGGGAVYEQYF. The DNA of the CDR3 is TGTGCCAGCACAAGGGTGGCCGGCGGGGGGGCCGTTTACGAGCAGTACTTC.

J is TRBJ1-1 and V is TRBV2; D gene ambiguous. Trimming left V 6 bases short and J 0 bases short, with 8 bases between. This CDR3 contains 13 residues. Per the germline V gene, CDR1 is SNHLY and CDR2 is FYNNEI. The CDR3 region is CASRVDVNTEAFF. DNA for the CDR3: TGTGCCAGCAGAGTGGACGTGAACACTGAAGCTTTCTTT.

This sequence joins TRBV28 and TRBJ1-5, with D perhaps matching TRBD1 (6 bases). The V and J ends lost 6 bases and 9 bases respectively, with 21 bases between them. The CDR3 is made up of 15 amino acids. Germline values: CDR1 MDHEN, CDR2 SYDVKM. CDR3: CASRPWTVMDRPQHF. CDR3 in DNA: TGTGCCAGCAGACCCTGGACAGTAATGGATCGGCCCCAGCATTTT. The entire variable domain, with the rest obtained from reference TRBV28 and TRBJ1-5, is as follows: DVKVTQSSRYLVKRTGEKVFLECVQDMDHENMFWYRQDPGLGLRLIYFSYDVKMKEKGDIPEGYSVSREKKERFSLILESASTNQTSMYLCASRPWTVMDRPQHFGDGTRLSIL.

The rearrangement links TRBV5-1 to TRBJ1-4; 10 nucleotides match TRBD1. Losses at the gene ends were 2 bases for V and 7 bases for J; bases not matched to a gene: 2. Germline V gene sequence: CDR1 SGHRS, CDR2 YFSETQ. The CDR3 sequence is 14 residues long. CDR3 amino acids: CASSLGTGVEKLFF. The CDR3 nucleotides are TGCGCCAGCAGCTTAGGGACAGGGGTTGAAAAACTGTTTTTT.

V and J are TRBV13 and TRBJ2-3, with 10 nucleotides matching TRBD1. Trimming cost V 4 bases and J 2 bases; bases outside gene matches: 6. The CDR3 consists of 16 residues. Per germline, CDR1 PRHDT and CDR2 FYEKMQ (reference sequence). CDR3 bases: TGTGCCAGCAGCTCTCGGACAGGGGGACCCACAGATACGCAGTATTTT. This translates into CASSSRTGGPTDTQYF.

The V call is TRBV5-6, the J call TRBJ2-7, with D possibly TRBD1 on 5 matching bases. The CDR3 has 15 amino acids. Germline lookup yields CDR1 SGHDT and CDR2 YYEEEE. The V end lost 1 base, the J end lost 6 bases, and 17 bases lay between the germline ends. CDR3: CASSLWVGRASEQYF. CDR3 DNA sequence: TGTGCCAGCAGCTTGTGGGTGGGCAGGGCAAGCGAGCAGTACTTC.

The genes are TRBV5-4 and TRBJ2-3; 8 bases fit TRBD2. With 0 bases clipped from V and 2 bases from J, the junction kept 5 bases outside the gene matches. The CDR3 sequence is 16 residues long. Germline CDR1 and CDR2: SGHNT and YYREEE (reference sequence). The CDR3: CASSLVGRASTDTQYF. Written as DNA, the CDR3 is TGTGCCAGCAGCTTGGTCGGGAGGGCCTCCACAGATACGCAGTATTTT.

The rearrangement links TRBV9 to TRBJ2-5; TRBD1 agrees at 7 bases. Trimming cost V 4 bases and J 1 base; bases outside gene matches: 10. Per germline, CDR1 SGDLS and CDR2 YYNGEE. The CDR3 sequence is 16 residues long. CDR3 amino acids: CASSNPGQAGQETQYF. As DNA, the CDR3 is TGTGCCAGCAGCAACCCCGGACAGGCCGGCCAAGAGACCCAGTACTTC.

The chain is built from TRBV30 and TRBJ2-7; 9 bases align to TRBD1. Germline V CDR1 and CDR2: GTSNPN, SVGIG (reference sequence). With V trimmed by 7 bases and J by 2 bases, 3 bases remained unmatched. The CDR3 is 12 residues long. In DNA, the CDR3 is TGTGCCTTTGGGACAGGGCCCTACGAGCAGTACTTC. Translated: CAFGTGPYEQYF.

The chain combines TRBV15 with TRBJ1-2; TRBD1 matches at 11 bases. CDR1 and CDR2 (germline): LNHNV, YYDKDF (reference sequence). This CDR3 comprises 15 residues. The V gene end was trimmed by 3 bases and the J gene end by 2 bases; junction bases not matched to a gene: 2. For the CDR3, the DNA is TGTGCCACCAGCAGCGGGACAGGGGGGAACTATGGCTACACCTTC. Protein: CATSSGTGGNYGYTF.

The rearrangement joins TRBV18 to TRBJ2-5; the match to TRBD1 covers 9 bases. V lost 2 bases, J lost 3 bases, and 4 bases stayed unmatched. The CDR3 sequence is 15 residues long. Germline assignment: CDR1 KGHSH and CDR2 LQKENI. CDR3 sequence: CASSPSQGAEETQYF. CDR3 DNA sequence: TGTGCCAGCTCACCATCACAGGGGGCGGAAGAGACCCAGTACTTC.

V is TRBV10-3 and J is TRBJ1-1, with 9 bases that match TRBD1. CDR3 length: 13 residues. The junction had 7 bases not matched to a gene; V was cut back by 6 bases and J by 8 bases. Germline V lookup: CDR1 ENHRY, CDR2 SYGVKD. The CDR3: CAIRGTGSREAFF. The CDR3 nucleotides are TGTGCCATCAGGGGGACAGGGTCTAGGGAAGCTTTCTTT.